This TCR beta chain was recorded in a study of T cell responses to AZD1222 COVID-19 vaccine. Study findings and constraints: The donor cohort was predominantly white British with a female majority, and clonal diversity may have been underestimated. Baseline testing showed seropositivity in only six or seven AZD1222 recipients.

Notes on this clone: Its antigen is not known.

CDR1 and CDR2 (germline): SGDLS, YYNGEE. With V trimmed by 4 bases and J by 6 bases, 5 bases remained unmatched. The CDR3 totals 14 residues. Only in-frame clones appear in the TCRdb table, and some are missing; sequencing was by immunoSEQ multiplex PCR. The table has around 78,000 clones, around four fifths seen once. The receptor comes from an adult in good health. This rearrangement joins TRBV9 to TRBJ2-2, with 8 bases aligning to TRBD1. The material sequenced was peripheral blood, taken on day 0 of AZD1222 vaccination. The CDR3: CASSLDRVSGELFF. As DNA, the CDR3 is TGTGCCAGCAGCTTGGACAGGGTCTCCGGGGAGCTGTTTTTT.